A single T cell receptor (beta chain) is shown here with its context. Its antigen has not been determined. No much larger clone exists at a distance of one base, and base qualities are not known. To sequence the TCRbeta CDR3 region, genomic DNA was isolated from the sorted cells. TCRbeta CDR3 regions were sequenced using the immunoSEQ Assay. The table comes from immuneACCESS by way of TCRdb, which keeps in-frame sequences with V and J called. Part of the clones is missing from these tables; in studies checked, under half for an unresolved V gene and the rest for unknown reasons. This sample gives about 69,000 clones in total; more than 70% of them show up just once. The top ten hold 2% to 2.5% of the sample. CDR1 and CDR2 were assigned from the germline V gene as SGHRS and YFSETQ. The CDR3 holds 12 amino acids from the cysteine to the phenylalanine. Only CDR3 DNA is held: 36 bases, read in frame from base 1. The V end loses 2 bases and the J end loses 9 bases, and a stretch of 9 bases separates them.

Patients with a history of autoimmune disease or receiving systemic immunosuppression were excluded from the trial. Peripheral blood for TCR sequencing was collected from all dose cohorts at baseline, on cycle 4 day 1, and on cycle 7 day 1. The samples were taken from a phase I, first-in-human, multicenter, open-label dose-escalation trial of ivuxolimab. Adults with locally advanced or metastatic melanoma, renal cell, hepatocellular, or head and neck squamous cell carcinoma were enrolled in the trial. Before TCR sequencing, CD4+ T cells and CD8+ T cells from peripheral blood were sorted into separate populations. This sample stems from a study of OX40 agonist ivuxolimab in advanced cancers. For context, the study as a whole: Ivuxolimab, which targeted the costimulatory receptor OX40 (CD134), was an agonistic, fully human IgG2 monoclonal antibody. Intravenous ivuxolimab was administered to patients every 2 weeks at six dose levels: 0.01, 0.1, 0.3, 1.5, 3 and 10 mg/kg. Among the roughly 52 dose-escalation patients, some 19 had hepatocellular carcinoma, roughly 15 melanoma, 9 renal cell carcinoma and 9 head and neck cancer. A male proportion of roughly 80% and a mean age of approximately 62 years, ranging from roughly 20 to 80, were recorded for the dose-escalation cohort. Prior anti-PD-1, anti-PD-L1 or anti-CTLA-4 therapy was permitted, and checkpoint inhibitors had been received by about 36% of dose-escalation patients. Partial responses were achieved by three dose-escalation patients, of whom one had hepatocellular carcinoma and two had cutaneous melanoma. The point of sequencing TCRbeta in the periphery was to test whether ivuxolimab changed TCR sequence diversity and drove clonal T-cell expansion. The paper covers the monotherapy dose-escalation part of the phase I ivuxolimab trial, which included N of about 56 patients. Points the paper makes about the study in general: In the 0.1-3.0 mg/kg groups, partial responders were among the patients with the lowest normalized peripheral clonal expansion, particularly in CD8+ T cells. The antigen specificity of the clonally expanded peripheral T cells was not determined. On average, CD8+ T cells showed more expanded clones than CD4+ T cells after ivuxolimab. At doses of 0.1 to 3.0 mg/kg, clonal expansion of both CD4+ and CD8+ blood T cells was observed from baseline to week 6. Low levels of normalized T-cell clonal expansion were also seen in some patients who did not respond.

The input for sequencing was CD4+ or CD8+ T cells sorted from blood, taken in a trial of the OX40 agonist ivuxolimab. This TCR was recovered from an adult with an advanced solid tumor such as melanoma, head and neck, liver or kidney cancer. The sequence joins TRBV5-1 to TRBJ2-1; the D gene assignment is ambiguous. The DNA sequence follows: TGCGCCAGCAGCTTCCCTAGGGCTGAGCAGTTCTTC. The resulting protein is CASSFPRAEQFF.